Listed below are T cell receptor beta chains from one sample, sequenced in a study of PD-1 blockade in classical Hodgkin lymphoma. The method was immunoSEQ multiplex PCR; TCRdb's version includes in-frame clones alone and lacks a portion of them. The data show 80,000 to 95,000 clones, nearly 85% seen once. The source material was peripheral blood mononuclear cells (PBMCs), sampled before the fourth cycle of nivolumab. The receptors shown here come from a human donor with classical Hodgkin lymphoma. The CDR3 runs from the conserved cysteine through the conserved F or W. Each record gives: clone size, J gene, V gene, CDR3 length, D gene, CDR3 DNA, CDR3 protein. The D gene is left open where the match is weak. Clone size is not always given. Where it is, it says once, few, many or a class for expanded clones.

size: .
J: TRBJ1-1
V: TRBV18
length: 15
D: .
DNA: TGTGCCAGCTCACCTAGGAGAGGGTCGGACACTGAAGCTTTCTTT
CDR3: CASSPRRGSDTEAFF

size: .
J: TRBJ1-3
V: TRBV5-1
length: 16
D: .
DNA: TGCGCCAGCAGCACCTACCCGACAGGCGCGTGGGACACCATATATTTT
CDR3: CASSTYPTGAWDTIYF

size: few
J: TRBJ2-7
V: TRBV5-1
length: 15
D: TRBD2
DNA: TGCGCCAGCAGCTTGGCGGCGGGAGTAGGCTACGAGCAGTACTTC
CDR3: CASSLAAGVGYEQYF

size: .
J: TRBJ1-2
V: TRBV5-6
length: 11
D: .
DNA: TGTGCCAGCAGCTCACACTATGGCTACACCTTC
CDR3: CASSSHYGYTF

size: .
J: TRBJ1-1
V: TRBV18
length: 15
D: TRBD1
DNA: TGTGCCAGCTCACTTAAGCAGGGGGTGAACACTGAAGCTTTCTTT
CDR3: CASSLKQGVNTEAFF

size: few
J: TRBJ2-3
V: TRBV19
length: 16
D: TRBD1
DNA: TGTGCCAGTAGTATTAATTTGGGACAGCCTCAAGATACGCAGTATTTT
CDR3: CASSINLGQPQDTQYF

size: .
J: TRBJ2-3
V: TRBV5-1
length: 16
D: TRBD2
DNA: TGCGCCAGCAGCTTGGTGGCGGGAGGGCTCACAGATACGCAGTATTTT
CDR3: CASSLVAGGLTDTQYF

size: .
J: TRBJ2-1
V: TRBV27
length: 16
D: TRBD1
DNA: TGTGCCAGCAGTCTACAGGGGGGACGTTCCTACAATGAGCAGTTCTTC
CDR3: CASSLQGGRSYNEQFF

size: .
J: TRBJ2-1
V: TRBV5-4
length: 14
D: .
DNA: TGTGCCAGCAGCTTGATACAGAGTTACAATGAGCAGTTCTTC
CDR3: CASSLIQSYNEQFF

size: .
J: TRBJ1-1
V: TRBV18
length: 15
D: .
DNA: TGTGCCAGCTCACCTCGGAGGACACAGAACACTGAAGCTTTCTTT
CDR3: CASSPRRTQNTEAFF

size: few
J: TRBJ1-1
V: TRBV11-2
length: 15
D: .
DNA: TGTGCCAGCAGCTTGCTTGGGACCACGGGAACTGAAGCTTTCTTT
CDR3: CASSLLGTTGTEAFF